Sequencing of this TCR beta chain was carried out in a study of T cell repertoires in cytomegalovirus infection. TCRdb recomputed calls from the reads with MiXCR, one row per CDR3 protein. In the table there are about 69,000 distinct CDR3 sequences, about 27% of which are singletons. CDR3 length equals 14 residues. Trimming shortened V by 4 bases and J by 4 bases, and 10 bases separated the two germline ends. In regard to this clonotype: Its antigen is not known.

The chain couples TRBV12-3 or TRBV12-4 to TRBJ2-2; no clear D gene. This receptor was identified in a human donor in good health (CMV status not recorded). Some clones in this sample may be carry-over from other donors' samples. The sequencing here drew on CD8+ T cells from cultured PBMCs, taken from culture after CMV antigen stimulation. Here the CDR3 reads CASSSRLITGELFF. The CDR3 nucleotides read TGTGCCAGCAGTTCCCGCTTAATCACCGGGGAGCTGTTTTTT.